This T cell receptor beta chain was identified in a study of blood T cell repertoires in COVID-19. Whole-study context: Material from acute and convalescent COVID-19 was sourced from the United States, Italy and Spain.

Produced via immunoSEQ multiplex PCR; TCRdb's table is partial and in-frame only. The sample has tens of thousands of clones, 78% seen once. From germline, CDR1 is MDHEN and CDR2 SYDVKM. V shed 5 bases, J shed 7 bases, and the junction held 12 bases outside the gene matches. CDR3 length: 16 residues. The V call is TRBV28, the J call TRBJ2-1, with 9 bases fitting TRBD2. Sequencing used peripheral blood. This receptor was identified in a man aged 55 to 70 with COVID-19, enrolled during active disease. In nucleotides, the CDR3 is TGTGCCAGCAGTCCTCTTGCGGGAGGGCCTAGGAATGAGCAGTTCTTC. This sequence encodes CASSPLAGGPRNEQFF.